The present T cell receptor beta chain was sequenced within a study of blood T cell repertoires in COVID-19. Across the study: Whether acute or convalescent, the COVID-19 samples came from the United States, Italy and Spain. PBMCs, B-cell-depleted T cells, or T cells were the source of the cDNA or gDNA that made up the material.

This clone appeared a single time. In the study's own analysis: Estimated nucleated cell counts came from reference gene primer amplification. The assay was immunoSEQ multiplex PCR, and TCRdb's table has in-frame clones only and misses some. V and J calls and clone size come straight from that table; D and trimming were deduced from the DNA. The repertoire holds around 50,000 clones, roughly 90% seen once, with 2.2% in the top ten. Germline lookup yields CDR1 MNHEY and CDR2 SMNVEV (reference sequence). CDR3 length: 16 residues. The J segment lost 0 bases and the V segment lost 6 bases, leaving 8 bases of the junction unmatched.

The chain is built from TRBV27 and TRBJ2-1, with TRBD2 matching 7 bases. The receptor's source is a human donor in a cohort sampled during active COVID-19. The sequenced sample was peripheral blood. Here the CDR3 reads CASSPSLASSYNEQFF. The CDR3 nucleotides are TGTGCCAGCAGCCCATCACTAGCGAGCTCCTACAATGAGCAGTTCTTC.